This TCR beta chain was captured in a study of T cell responses to AZD1222 COVID-19 vaccine. Points from the study as a whole: The sample set comprised mostly white British donors with more females, and clonal diversity was possibly underestimated. Baseline seropositivity occurred in only a handful of AZD1222 recipients. The study found Spike-specific TCR breadth and depth rose after two AZD1222 doses.

Of note for this clone: The antigen is unknown.

Only in-frame clones appear in the TCRdb table, and some are missing; sequencing was by immunoSEQ multiplex PCR. The sample gives fewer than 85,000 clones, roughly nine tenths of which show up once; about 9.3% is in the top ten. The CDR3 has 13 residues. From germline, CDR1 is PRHDT and CDR2 FYEKMQ (reference sequence). Trimming stripped 8 bases from V and 1 base from J, with 9 bases between. Timing groups of about 4 and about 12 weeks for second doses were pooled. Sequencing was performed on peripheral blood, taken 28 days after the second AZD1222 dose. The V call is TRBV13, the J call TRBJ2-4; TRBD1 is a possible D gene (5 bases). The TCR was taken from an adult who received the AZD1222 COVID-19 vaccine. Here the CDR3 DNA reads TGTGCCAGCGGCAGGGCCGCCAAAAACATTCAGTACTTC. The encoded protein is CASGRAAKNIQYF.